The sequence of this T cell receptor beta chain was determined in a study of cytomegalovirus exposure and HLA in healthy donors. Overall study findings and caveats: There were several of the most significant clusters that appeared linked to common viral pathogens in a later analysis.

PCR was performed using 60 Vbeta and 13 Jbeta primers. Only in-frame clones appear in the TCRdb table, and some are missing; sequencing was by immunoSEQ multiplex PCR. The sample holds 200,000 to 300,000 clones, 82% seen once. In the case of this clone: Its antigen is not identified.

V trimming: 4 bases; J trimming: 4 bases; junction bases outside the gene matches: 8. CDR1 and CDR2 (germline): LGHNA, YSLEER. This CDR3 is 18 amino acids long. The sequencing input was PBMCs. This sequence joins TRBV4-3 and TRBJ2-2; 14 nucleotides agree with TRBD2. The clonotype originates from a woman aged 40-49 years in good health and CMV-seropositive. This CDR3 reads CASSPYAGLAGATGELFF. CDR3 in DNA: TGCGCCAGCAGCCCCTACGCGGGACTAGCGGGAGCCACCGGGGAGCTGTTTTTT.